One sample yielded the 3 T cell receptor beta chains listed below, sequenced in a study of blood T cells in healthy people across ages. Primers used in a second PCR of about 6 to 11 cycles were a sample-barcoded 5' primer and a J-beta primer mix. TCRdb passed the 5' RACE reads through MiXCR, listing each CDR3 protein once. This sample yields almost 1 million distinct CDR3 sequences, of which just over 50% are seen a single time; 20% to 25% belongs to the top ten. The sequencing input was blood. These receptor sequences come from a woman aged 60-75 years in good health.

The gene calls are TRBV28 and TRBJ2-7, with a weak D call TRBD2 (5 bases). Trimming removed 7 bases at V and 3 bases at J, with 13 bases between. Germline V gene data show CDR1 as MDHEN and CDR2 as SYDVKM. This CDR3 is built from 13 residues. The DNA of the CDR3 is TGTGCCAGCACCCGGTCGGGGTTCTACGAGCAGTACTTC. It yields the protein CASTRSGFYEQYF.

The sample holds one count of this clonotype. The rearrangement uses TRBV28 and TRBJ2-4, with 10 bases that match TRBD2. Germline V gives CDR1 MDHEN, CDR2 SYDVKM. After removal of 7 bases from V and 13 bases from J, the junction contained 13 bases not matched to a gene. This CDR3 has 14 residues. The DNA for the CDR3 is TGTGCCAGCACCCCGAGCGGGAGGGCTCGGGAGCAGTACTTC. Protein sequence: CASTPSGRAREQYF.

This clonotype was counted only a few times. The chain employs TRBV29-1 and TRBJ2-7, with 11 bases fitting TRBD2. CDR1 and CDR2 (germline): SQVTM, ANQGSEA. This CDR3 region has 12 residues. Trimming removed 4 bases from V and 8 bases from J; junction bases left unmatched: 4. The CDR3 nucleotides are TGCAGCGTTGGGCTAGCGGGAGGCCAGCAGTACTTC. Translating it yields CSVGLAGGQQYF.